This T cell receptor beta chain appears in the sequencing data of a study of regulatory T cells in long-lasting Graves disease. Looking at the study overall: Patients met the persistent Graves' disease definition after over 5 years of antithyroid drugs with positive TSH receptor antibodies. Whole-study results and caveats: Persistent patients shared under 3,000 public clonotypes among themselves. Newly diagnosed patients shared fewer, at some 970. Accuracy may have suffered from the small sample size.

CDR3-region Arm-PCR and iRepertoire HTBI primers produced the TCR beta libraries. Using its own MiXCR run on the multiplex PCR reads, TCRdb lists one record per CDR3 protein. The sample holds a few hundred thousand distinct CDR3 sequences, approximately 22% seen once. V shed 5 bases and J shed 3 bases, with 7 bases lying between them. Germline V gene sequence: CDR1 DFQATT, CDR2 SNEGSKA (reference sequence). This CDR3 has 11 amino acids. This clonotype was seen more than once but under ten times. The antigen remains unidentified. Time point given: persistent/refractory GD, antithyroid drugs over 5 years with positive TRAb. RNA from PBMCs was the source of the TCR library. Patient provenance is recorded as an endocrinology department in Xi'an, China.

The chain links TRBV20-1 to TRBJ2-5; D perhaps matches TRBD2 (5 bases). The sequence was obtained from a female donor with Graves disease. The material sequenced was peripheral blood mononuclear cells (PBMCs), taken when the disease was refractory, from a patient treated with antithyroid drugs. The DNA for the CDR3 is TGCAGTGCTCGGGATAAAGAGACCCAGTACTTC. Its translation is CSARDKETQYF.